This T cell receptor beta chain was identified during a study of metastatic and nonmetastatic thyroid tumors. Study-level information: Repertoire data that came from the blood and tumor or nodule tissue of malignant and benign thyroid patients were compared.

In the original processing: In papillary thyroid cancer, a distant-metastasis classifier was built using CDR3 differences across clinicopathological groups. TCRdb re-called the PCR reads via MiXCR. V and J calls and clone size were set by TCRdb, not the authors. The sample lists about 20,000 clones, 25% to 30% occurring once. Regarding the study as a whole: Malignant tumors reportedly showed significantly higher TCR beta diversity than benign nodules in both blood and tumor.

This clone was found a few times. What it binds is not known. The CDR3 extends over 14 amino acids. After removal of 6 bases from V and 6 bases from J, the junction contained 9 bases not matched to a gene. Germline V lookup: CDR1 MDHEN, CDR2 SYDVKM. None of the patients had undergone any treatment ahead of thyroid surgery. The rearrangement uses TRBV28 and TRBJ1-2; 8 nucleotides align to TRBD1. The origin of this receptor is a male donor with papillary thyroid cancer or a benign thyroid nodule (not recorded which). Some clones in this sample may be carry-over from other donors' samples. Material: tumor tissue. DNA of the CDR3: TGTGCCAGCAGCCGCGACAGGGGCACCGATGGCTACACCTTC. Translated: CASSRDRGTDGYTF.